One and the same sample provided the 19 T cell receptor beta chains below, sequenced in a study of CD8 T cells in Susac syndrome. Random hexamers served to reverse transcribe about 0.5 to 1 ug RNA. One entry per CDR3 protein, called by TCRdb with MiXCR from the immunoSEQ multiplex PCR reads. This sample yields about 180,000 distinct CDR3 sequences, of which roughly 94% are seen a single time; around 0.095% belongs to the top ten. The sequencing sample was made of CD4+ T cells from PBMCs. Every receptor here comes from a human donor with Susac syndrome.

This clonotype was found once. The CDR3 region is CSVERGQGTDTQYF. The CDR3 region has the DNA TGCAGCGTCGAGCGGGGGCAAGGGACAGATACGCAGTATTTT. V usage is TRBV29-1 and J usage is TRBJ2-3; 8 bases match TRBD2. The length of the CDR3 is 14 residues. J gave up 3 bases and V 6 bases, and 8 bases lay outside the gene matches. Germline V gives CDR1 SQVTM, CDR2 ANQGSEA.

This chain joins TRBV20-1 and TRBJ2-3; 10 bases fit TRBD2. This CDR3 comprises 14 residues. Germline V gene lookup returns CDR1 DFQATT and CDR2 SNEGSKA (reference sequence). Trimming took 5 bases from V and 2 from J; bases not matched to a gene: 4. The CDR3 sequence is CSAQLAGITDTQYF. CDR3 bases: TGCAGTGCTCAACTAGCGGGAATCACAGATACGCAGTATTTT.

J is TRBJ2-6 and V is TRBV12-3 or TRBV12-4; possible D gene TRBD1, 5 bases. CDR3 length: 15 amino acids. The ends were cut back, 5 bases at V and 3 bases at J, with 11 bases in the middle. This CDR3 reads CASSPGSGGANVLTF. DNA of the CDR3: TGTGCCAGCAGTCCAGGGTCGGGTGGGGCCAACGTCCTGACTTTC.

The V gene is TRBV12-3 or TRBV12-4, the J gene TRBJ1-1, with 12 positions matching TRBD1. With V trimmed by 7 bases and J by 5 bases, 11 bases remained unmatched. The CDR3 covers 16 residues. In DNA form, the CDR3 reads TGTGCCAGCACCTTTGGTGTGGGACAGGGGGCGACTGAAGCTTTCTTT. Protein product: CASTFGVGQGATEAFF.

The chain combines TRBV7-6 with TRBJ2-3; D not certain. V lost 5 bases and J 2 bases, leaving 11 bases between the germline ends. CDR1 is SGHVS, CDR2 FNYEAQ, per germline. This CDR3 region has 14 residues. CDR3 amino acids: CASSPLRTTDTQYF. In DNA form, the CDR3 reads TGTGCCAGCAGCCCCCTCCGCACCACAGATACGCAGTATTTT.

The chain uses TRBV15 and TRBJ2-3; 8 bases fit TRBD2. There are 17 residues in the CDR3. The germline gives CDR1 LNHNV, CDR2 YYDKDF (reference sequence). J was trimmed by 2 bases and V by 0 bases; bases with no gene match: 7. CDR3 region: CATSREGSGEITDTQYF. The DNA for the CDR3 is TGTGCCACCAGCAGAGAAGGTAGCGGGGAAATCACAGATACGCAGTATTTT.

The chain has TRBV2 and TRBJ1-1; possible D gene TRBD1, 6 bases. V was trimmed by 5 bases and J by 10 bases, leaving 20 bases between them. The CDR3 loop spans 14 amino acids. CDR1 is SNHLY and CDR2 is FYNNEI in the germline V gene. The CDR3 loop reads CASSLDRRESRAFF. CDR3 DNA: TGTGCCAGCAGTCTCGACAGGCGGGAGAGTCGAGCTTTCTTT.

This rearrangement joins TRBV5-4 to TRBJ2-1; 7 positions agree with TRBD2. V shed 0 bases and J 7 bases; nucleotides not matched to a gene: 7. The germline V gene encodes CDR1 SGHNT and CDR2 YYREEE (reference sequence). The CDR3 totals 15 residues. The CDR3 DNA is TGTGCCAGCAGCTTGGTGGGTAGCGGGCGAAATGAGCAGTTCTTC. Its protein product is CASSLVGSGRNEQFF.

The V call is TRBV29-1, the J call TRBJ1-2; D is ambiguous. The CDR3 loop spans 13 amino acids. Germline CDR1 reads SQVTM; CDR2 reads ANQGSEA. Trimming pared 1 base from V and 4 bases from J, leaving 10 bases between. This CDR3 is CSVEGHEFYGYTF. The DNA of the CDR3 is TGCAGCGTTGAAGGACACGAGTTCTATGGCTACACCTTC.

The CDR3 DNA sequence: TGCAGTGCTAGAGAATCCAGGCCCGAGCAGTACTTC. This codes for CSARESRPEQYF. This chain joins TRBV20-1 and TRBJ2-7; no definite D call. The CDR3 has 12 residues. The V gene lost 0 bases and the J gene lost 6 bases, with 9 bases spanning the gap. Looked up from germline, CDR1 is DFQATT and CDR2 is SNEGSKA (reference sequence).

The V and J genes are TRBV21-1 and TRBJ1-4. TRBV21-1 is a listed pseudogene. CDR3 size: 14 residues. CDR3 region: CASSKAAGGEKLFF. CDR3 DNA sequence: TGTGCCAGCAGCAAAGCGGCCGGAGGGGAAAAACTGTTTTTT.

The chain has TRBV20-1 and TRBJ2-7; 9 nucleotides align to TRBD1. The ends lost 5 bases at V and 2 bases at J; junction bases unmatched: 4. In germline, CDR1 is DFQATT, CDR2 SNEGSKA (reference sequence). There are 13 residues in the CDR3. Here the CDR3 DNA reads TGCAGTGCTCTCCGACAGGGGGCCTACGAGCAGTACTTC. It translates to CSALRQGAYEQYF.

This clonotype has just one count. The V and J genes are TRBV28 and TRBJ2-2; D perhaps matches TRBD2 (6 bases). This CDR3 is built from 15 residues. Trimming removed 8 bases at V and 3 bases at J, with 16 bases between. Germline V CDR1 and CDR2: MDHEN, SYDVKM. CDR3 sequence (DNA): TGTGCCAGCGGTAACGGGGGATTTGACACCGGGGAGCTGTTTTTT. It encodes CASGNGGFDTGELFF.

This rearrangement joins TRBV29-1 to TRBJ1-2; no clear D gene. Trimming took off 6 bases at V and 3 bases at J, with 17 bases between the two ends. Germline CDR1 SQVTM, CDR2 ANQGSEA. This CDR3 comprises 14 residues. DNA of the CDR3: TGCAGCGTACAACCCTATGAATCGGACTATGGCTACACCTTC. Its translation: CSVQPYESDYGYTF.

With respect to this clonotype: A junction boundary mismatches the germline segment, possibly from a read error. V gene TRBV7-7 combines with J gene TRBJ2-3, with TRBD2 matching 14 bases. Germline values: CDR1 SSHAT, CDR2 FNYEAQ (reference sequence). The CDR3 is 16 residues long. This CDR3 is CASSLGTSGGSDTQYF. The DNA of the CDR3 is TGTGCTAGCAGCTTAGGGACTAGCGGGGGATCCGATACGCAGTATTTT.

Here the CDR3 reads CASSLGPPGQGLHEQYF. The CDR3 DNA reads TGTGCCAGCAGCTTAGGGCCCCCGGGACAGGGACTCCACGAGCAGTACTTC. V usage is TRBV7-2 and J usage is TRBJ2-7; TRBD1 matches at 9 bases. CDR3 length: 17 residues. Germline CDR1 and CDR2: SGHTA and FQGNSA. Trimming removed 1 base from V and 5 bases from J; junction bases left unmatched: 12.

The V and J genes are TRBV19 and TRBJ2-2; D is undetermined. The V end lost 3 bases, the J end lost 3 bases, and 8 bases lay between the germline ends. From germline, CDR1 is LNHDA and CDR2 SQIVND (reference sequence). This CDR3 region has 14 residues. In DNA, the CDR3 is TGTGCCAGTAGTATGGCCGTTGACACCGGGGAGCTGTTTTTT. Translated: CASSMAVDTGELFF.

The J gene is TRBJ2-1, the V gene TRBV20-1, with D tentatively TRBD2 (6 bases). The CDR3 runs 11 residues. Germline CDR1 reads DFQATT; CDR2 reads SNEGSKA (reference sequence). Trimming cost V 6 bases and J 6 bases, with 9 bases left between them. This chain's CDR3 is CSAGRPNEQFF. DNA for the CDR3: TGCAGTGCAGGGAGGCCCAATGAGCAGTTCTTC.

V is TRBV7-2 and J is TRBJ1-5, with no clear D. The CDR3 loop spans 14 amino acids. Germline CDR1 is SGHTA and CDR2 is FQGNSA. Trimming removed 5 bases from V and 3 bases from J, with 11 bases in between. The CDR3 spells CASSLDFNNQPQHF. CDR3 DNA sequence: TGTGCCAGCAGCCTGGACTTTAACAATCAGCCCCAGCATTTT.